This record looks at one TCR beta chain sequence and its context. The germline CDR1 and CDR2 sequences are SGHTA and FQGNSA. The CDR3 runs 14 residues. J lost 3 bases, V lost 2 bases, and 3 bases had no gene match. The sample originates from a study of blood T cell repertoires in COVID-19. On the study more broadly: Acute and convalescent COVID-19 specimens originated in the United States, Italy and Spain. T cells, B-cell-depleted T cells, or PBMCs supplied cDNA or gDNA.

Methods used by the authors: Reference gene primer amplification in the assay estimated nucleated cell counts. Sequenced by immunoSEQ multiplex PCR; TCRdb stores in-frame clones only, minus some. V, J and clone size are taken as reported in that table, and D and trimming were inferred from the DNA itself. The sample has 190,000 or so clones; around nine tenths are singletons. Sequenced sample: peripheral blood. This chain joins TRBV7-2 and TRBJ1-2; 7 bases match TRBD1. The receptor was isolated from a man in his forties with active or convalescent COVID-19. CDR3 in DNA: TGTGCCAGCAGCTTATCCGGACAGGACTATGGCTACACCTTC. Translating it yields CASSLSGQDYGYTF.